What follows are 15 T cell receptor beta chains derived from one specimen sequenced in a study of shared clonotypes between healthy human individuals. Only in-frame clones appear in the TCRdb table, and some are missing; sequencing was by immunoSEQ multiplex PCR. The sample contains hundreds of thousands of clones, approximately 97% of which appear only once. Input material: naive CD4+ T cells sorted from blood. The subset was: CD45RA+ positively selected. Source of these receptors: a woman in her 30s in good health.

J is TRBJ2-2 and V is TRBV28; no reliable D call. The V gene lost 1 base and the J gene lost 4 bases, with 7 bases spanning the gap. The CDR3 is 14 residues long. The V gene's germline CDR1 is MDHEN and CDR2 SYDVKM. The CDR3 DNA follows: TGTGCCAGCAGTTTATTATGGGGCACCGGGGAGCTGTTTTTT. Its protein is CASSLLWGTGELFF.

CDR3 in DNA: TGTGCCAGCAGTTTGGGACAAGGGACTAGCGGTGGGTTCTTC. Amino acids: CASSLGQGTSGGFF. This chain joins TRBV28 and TRBJ2-1, with 11 positions matching TRBD2. Germline-derived CDR1 and CDR2 are MDHEN and SYDVKM. The CDR3 extends over 14 amino acids. Trimming at V came to 3 bases and at J to 15 bases, leaving 10 bases not matched to a gene.

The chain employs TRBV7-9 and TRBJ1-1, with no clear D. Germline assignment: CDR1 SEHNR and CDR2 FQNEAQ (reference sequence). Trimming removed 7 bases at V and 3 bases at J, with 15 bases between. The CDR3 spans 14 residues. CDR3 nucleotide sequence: TGTGCCAGCACCTACAGACCCTCTTACACTGAAGCTTTCTTT. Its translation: CASTYRPSYTEAFF.

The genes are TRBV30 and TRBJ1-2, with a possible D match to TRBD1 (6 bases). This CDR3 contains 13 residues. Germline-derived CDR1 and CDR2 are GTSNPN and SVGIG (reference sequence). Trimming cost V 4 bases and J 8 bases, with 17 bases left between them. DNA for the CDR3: TGTGCCTGGACTTCCGGGACACCGGCCGGCTACACCTTC. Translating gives CAWTSGTPAGYTF.

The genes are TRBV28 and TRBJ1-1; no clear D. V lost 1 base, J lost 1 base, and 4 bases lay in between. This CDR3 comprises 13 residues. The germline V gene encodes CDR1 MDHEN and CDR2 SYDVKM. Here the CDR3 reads CASSLYKNTEAFF. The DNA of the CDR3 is TGTGCCAGCAGTTTATATAAGAACACTGAAGCTTTCTTT.

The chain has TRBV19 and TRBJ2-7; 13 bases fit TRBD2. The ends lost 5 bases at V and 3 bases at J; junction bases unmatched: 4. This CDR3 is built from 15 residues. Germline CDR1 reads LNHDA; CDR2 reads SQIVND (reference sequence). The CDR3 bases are TGTGCCAGTAGTGTGACTAGCGGGAGGTTCTACGAGCAGTACTTC. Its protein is CASSVTSGRFYEQYF.

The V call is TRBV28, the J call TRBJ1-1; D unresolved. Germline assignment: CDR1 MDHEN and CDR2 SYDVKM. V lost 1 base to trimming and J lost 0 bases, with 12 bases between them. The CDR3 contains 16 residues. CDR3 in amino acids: CASSLYTRSLNTEAFF. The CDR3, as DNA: TGTGCCAGCAGTTTATACACGCGGAGCTTGAACACTGAAGCTTTCTTT.

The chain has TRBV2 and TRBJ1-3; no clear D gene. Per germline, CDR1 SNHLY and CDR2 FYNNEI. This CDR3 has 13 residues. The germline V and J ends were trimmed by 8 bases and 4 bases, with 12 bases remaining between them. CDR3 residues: CASRETGGNTIYF. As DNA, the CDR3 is TGTGCCAGCCGAGAGACGGGAGGAAACACCATATATTTT.

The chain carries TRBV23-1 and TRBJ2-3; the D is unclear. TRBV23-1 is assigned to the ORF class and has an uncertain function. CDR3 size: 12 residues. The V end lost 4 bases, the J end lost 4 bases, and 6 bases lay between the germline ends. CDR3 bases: TGCGCCAGCAGTCGCCCGGCAGATACGCAGTATTTT. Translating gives CASSRPADTQYF.

CDR3 sequence: CASSLGTGSYEQYF. In DNA, the CDR3 is TGTGCCAGCAGCTTAGGGACAGGATCCTACGAGCAGTACTTC. The chain recombines TRBV11-2 with TRBJ2-7; 7 bases are shared with TRBD1. Germline CDR1 is SGHAT and CDR2 is FQNNGV. The CDR3 contains 14 residues. The V segment lost 1 base and the J segment 1 base; nucleotides outside the gene matches: 1.

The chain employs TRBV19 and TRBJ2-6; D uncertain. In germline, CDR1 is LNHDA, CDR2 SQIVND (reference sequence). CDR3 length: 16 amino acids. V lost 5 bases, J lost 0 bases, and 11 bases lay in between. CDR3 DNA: TGTGCCAGTAGTTCCCCCATCCTCTCTGGGGCCAACGTCCTGACTTTC. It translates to CASSSPILSGANVLTF.

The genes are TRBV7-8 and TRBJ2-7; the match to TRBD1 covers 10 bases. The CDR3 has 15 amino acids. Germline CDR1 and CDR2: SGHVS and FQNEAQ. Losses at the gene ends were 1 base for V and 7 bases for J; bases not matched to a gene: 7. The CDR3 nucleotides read TGTGCCAGCAGCTTAGTGGGACAGGGGCTCTTAGAGCAGTACTTC. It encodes CASSLVGQGLLEQYF.

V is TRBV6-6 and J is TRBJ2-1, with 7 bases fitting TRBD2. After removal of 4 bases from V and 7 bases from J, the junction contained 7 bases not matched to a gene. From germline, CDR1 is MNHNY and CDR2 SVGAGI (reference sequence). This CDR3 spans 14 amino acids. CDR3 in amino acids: CASSFLAETNEQFF. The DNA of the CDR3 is TGTGCCAGCAGTTTTCTAGCGGAAACTAATGAGCAGTTCTTC.

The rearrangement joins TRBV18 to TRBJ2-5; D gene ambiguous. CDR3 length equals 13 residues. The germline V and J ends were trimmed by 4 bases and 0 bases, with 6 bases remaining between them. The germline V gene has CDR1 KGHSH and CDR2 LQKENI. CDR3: CASSRENQETQYF. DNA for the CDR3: TGTGCCAGCTCACGAGAGAACCAAGAGACCCAGTACTTC.

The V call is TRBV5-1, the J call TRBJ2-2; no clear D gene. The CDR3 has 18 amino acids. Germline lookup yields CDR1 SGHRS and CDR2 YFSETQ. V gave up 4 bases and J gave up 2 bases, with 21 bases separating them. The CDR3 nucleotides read TGCGCCAGCAGCCCCCGCCCGCTGAACGCGATAAACACCGGGGAGCTGTTTTTT. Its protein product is CASSPRPLNAINTGELFF.